This T cell receptor beta chain appears in the sequencing data of a study of shared clonotypes between healthy human individuals. About the research overall: Donors consisted of two women and a few men between 18 and 49.

Sequencing used immunoSEQ multiplex PCR; TCRdb keeps in-frame clones, though not all of them. The profile shows some 2 million clones, roughly 95% of them singletons. V shed 0 bases and J shed 0 bases, with 10 bases lying between them. The length of the CDR3 is 15 residues. Looked up from germline, CDR1 is SGHRS and CDR2 is YFSETQ. The table lists this clone with a few counts. Only CD45RO-negative cells positively selected for CCR7 counted as naive CD8 cells, so terminally differentiated effector memory CD45RA+ cells were excluded. The TCR originated in a man between 18 and 35 years old in good health. The chain joins TRBV5-1 to TRBJ2-7; D assignment may be TRBD1 or TRBD2 (5 bases each). The sequencing sample was made of naive CD8+ T cells sorted from blood. The CDR3 bases are TGCGCCAGCAGCTTGGCCAGGGAGAGCTCCTACGAGCAGTACTTC. This codes for CASSLARESSYEQYF.